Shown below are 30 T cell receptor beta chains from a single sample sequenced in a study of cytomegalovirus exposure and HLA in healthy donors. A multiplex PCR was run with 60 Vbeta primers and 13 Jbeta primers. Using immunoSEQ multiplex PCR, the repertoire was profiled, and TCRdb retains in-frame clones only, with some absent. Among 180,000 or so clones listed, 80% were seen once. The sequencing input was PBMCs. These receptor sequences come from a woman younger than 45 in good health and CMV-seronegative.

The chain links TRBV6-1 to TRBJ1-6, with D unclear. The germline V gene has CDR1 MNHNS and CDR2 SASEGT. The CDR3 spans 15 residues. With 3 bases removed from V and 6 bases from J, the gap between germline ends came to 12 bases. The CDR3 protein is CASSEGHFPNSPLHF. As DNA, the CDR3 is TGTGCCAGCAGTGAGGGCCATTTCCCTAATTCACCCCTCCACTTT.

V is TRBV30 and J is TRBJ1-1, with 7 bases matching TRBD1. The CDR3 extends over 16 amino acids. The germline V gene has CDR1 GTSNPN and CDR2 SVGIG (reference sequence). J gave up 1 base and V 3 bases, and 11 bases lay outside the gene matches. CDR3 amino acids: CAWRLYRGVGNTEAFF. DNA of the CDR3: TGTGCCTGGAGATTATACAGGGGAGTTGGGAACACTGAAGCTTTCTTT.

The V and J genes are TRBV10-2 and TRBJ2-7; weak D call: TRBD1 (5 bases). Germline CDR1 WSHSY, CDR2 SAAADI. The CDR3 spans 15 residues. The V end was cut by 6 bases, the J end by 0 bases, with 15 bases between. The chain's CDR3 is CASRETVYPSYEQYF. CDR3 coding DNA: TGCGCCAGCAGGGAGACAGTTTACCCCTCCTACGAGCAGTACTTC.

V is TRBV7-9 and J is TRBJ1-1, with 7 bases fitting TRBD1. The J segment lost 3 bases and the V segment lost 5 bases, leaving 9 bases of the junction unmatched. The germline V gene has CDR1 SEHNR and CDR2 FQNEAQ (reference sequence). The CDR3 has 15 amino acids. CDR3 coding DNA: TGTGCCAGCAGCGTGAGGGGGCGCGAGGACACTGAAGCTTTCTTT. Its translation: CASSVRGREDTEAFF.

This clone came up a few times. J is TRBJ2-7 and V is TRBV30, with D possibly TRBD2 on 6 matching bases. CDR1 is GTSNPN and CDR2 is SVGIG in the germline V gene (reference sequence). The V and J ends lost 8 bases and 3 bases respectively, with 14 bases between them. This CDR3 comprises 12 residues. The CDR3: CALRETNYEQYF. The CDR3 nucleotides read TGTGCCCTCCGGGAGACTAACTACGAGCAGTACTTC.

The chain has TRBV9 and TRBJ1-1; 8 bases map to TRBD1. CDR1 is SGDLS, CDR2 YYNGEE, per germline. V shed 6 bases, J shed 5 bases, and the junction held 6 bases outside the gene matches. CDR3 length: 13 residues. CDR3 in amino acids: CASNPTGATEAFF. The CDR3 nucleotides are TGTGCCAGCAACCCGACAGGGGCGACTGAAGCTTTCTTT.

CDR3 residues: CASSVSGTGSTDTQYF. The CDR3 bases are TGTGCCAGCAGCGTATCTGGGACAGGGAGCACAGATACGCAGTATTTT. The rearrangement uses TRBV5-6 and TRBJ2-3, with 9 bases fitting TRBD1. Germline lookup yields CDR1 SGHDT and CDR2 YYEEEE. The CDR3 has 16 residues. Trimming removed 4 bases from V and 0 bases from J; junction bases left unmatched: 6.

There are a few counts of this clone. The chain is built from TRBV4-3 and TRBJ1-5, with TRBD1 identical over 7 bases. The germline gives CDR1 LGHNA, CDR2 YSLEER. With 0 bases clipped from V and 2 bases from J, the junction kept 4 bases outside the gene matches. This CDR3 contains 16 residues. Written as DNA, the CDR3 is TGCGCCAGCAGCCAAGATCGACAGGGACGCAATCAGCCCCAGCATTTT. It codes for CASSQDRQGRNQPQHF.

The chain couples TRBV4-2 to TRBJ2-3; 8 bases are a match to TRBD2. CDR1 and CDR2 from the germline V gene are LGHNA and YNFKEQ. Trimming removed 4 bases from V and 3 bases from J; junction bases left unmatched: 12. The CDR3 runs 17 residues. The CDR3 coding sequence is TGTGCCAGCAGCCCGACCCCGGGACTAGGACGGACAGATACGCAGTATTTT. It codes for CASSPTPGLGRTDTQYF.

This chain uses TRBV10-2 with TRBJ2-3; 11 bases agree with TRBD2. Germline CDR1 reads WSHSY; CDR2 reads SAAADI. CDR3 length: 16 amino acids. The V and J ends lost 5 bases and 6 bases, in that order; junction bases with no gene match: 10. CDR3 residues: CASSPQTSGAGDTQYF. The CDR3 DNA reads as TGCGCCAGCAGTCCCCAGACTAGCGGGGCAGGGGATACGCAGTATTTT.

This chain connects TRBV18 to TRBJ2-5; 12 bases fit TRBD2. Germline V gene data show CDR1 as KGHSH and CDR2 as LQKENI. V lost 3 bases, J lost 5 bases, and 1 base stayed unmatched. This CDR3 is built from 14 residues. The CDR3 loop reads CASSPTSGGETQYF. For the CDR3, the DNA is TGTGCCAGCTCACCGACTAGCGGGGGTGAGACCCAGTACTTC.

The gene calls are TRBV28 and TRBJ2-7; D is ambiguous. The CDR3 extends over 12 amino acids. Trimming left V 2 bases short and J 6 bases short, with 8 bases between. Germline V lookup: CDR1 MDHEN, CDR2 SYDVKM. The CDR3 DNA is TGTGCCAGCAGTTTACGTCGGTTCGAGCAGTACTTC. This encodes CASSLRRFEQYF.

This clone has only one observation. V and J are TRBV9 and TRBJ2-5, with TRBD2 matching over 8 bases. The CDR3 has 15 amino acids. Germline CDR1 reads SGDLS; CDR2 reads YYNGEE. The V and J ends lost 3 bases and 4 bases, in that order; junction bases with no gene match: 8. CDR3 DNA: TGTGCCAGCAGCGACCCAGGGACTAGTGGAGAGACCCAGTACTTC. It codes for CASSDPGTSGETQYF.

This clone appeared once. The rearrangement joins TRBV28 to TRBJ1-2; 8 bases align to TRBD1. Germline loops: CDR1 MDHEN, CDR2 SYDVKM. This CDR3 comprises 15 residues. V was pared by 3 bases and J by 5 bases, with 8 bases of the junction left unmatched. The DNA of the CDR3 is TGTGCCAGCAGTTTCGCGGGACAGGATCGTTATGGCTACACCTTC. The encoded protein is CASSFAGQDRYGYTF.

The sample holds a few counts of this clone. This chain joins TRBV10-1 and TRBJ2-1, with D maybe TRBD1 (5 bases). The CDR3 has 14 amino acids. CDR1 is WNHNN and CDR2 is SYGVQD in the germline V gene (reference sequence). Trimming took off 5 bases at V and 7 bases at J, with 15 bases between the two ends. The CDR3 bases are TGCGCCAGCAGTAGAACAGGAATTACGAATGAGCAGTTCTTC. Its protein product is CASSRTGITNEQFF.

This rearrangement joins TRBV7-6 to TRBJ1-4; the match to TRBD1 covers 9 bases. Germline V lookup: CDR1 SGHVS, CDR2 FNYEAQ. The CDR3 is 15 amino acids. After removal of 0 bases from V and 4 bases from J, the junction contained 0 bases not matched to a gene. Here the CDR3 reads CASSLAGQGNEKLFF. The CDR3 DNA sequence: TGTGCCAGCAGCTTAGCGGGACAGGGTAATGAAAAACTGTTTTTT.

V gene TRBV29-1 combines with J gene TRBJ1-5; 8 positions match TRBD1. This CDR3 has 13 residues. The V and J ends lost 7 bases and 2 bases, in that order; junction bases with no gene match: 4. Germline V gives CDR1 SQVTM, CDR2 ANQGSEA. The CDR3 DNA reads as TGCAGCGCGGGGACAGGTGGCAATCAGCCCCAGCATTTT. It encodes CSAGTGGNQPQHF.

The CDR3 here is CASGLVVGEPTGRLFMNTEAFF. Here the CDR3 DNA reads TGTGCTAGTGGTTTGGTAGTAGGGGAACCGACAGGTCGCCTATTCATGAACACTGAAGCTTTCTTT. The rearrangement links TRBV12-5 to TRBJ1-1; weak D call: TRBD1 (6 bases). Germline V gives CDR1 LGHNT, CDR2 FRNRAP. V dropped 0 bases and J dropped 0 bases, with 29 bases sitting between them. The CDR3 is made up of 22 amino acids.

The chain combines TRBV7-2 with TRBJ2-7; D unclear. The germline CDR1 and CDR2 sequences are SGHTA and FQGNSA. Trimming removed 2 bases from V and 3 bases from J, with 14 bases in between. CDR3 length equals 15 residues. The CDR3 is CASSLPGLFIYEQYF. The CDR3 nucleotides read TGTGCCAGCAGCTTACCAGGCCTTTTCATCTACGAGCAGTACTTC. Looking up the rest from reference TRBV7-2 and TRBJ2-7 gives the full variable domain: GAGVSQSPSNKVTEKGKDVELRCDPISGHTALYWYRQSLGQGLEFLIYFQGNSAPDKSGLPSDRFSAERTGGSVSTLTIQRTQQEDSAVYLCASSLPGLFIYEQYFGPGTRLTVT.

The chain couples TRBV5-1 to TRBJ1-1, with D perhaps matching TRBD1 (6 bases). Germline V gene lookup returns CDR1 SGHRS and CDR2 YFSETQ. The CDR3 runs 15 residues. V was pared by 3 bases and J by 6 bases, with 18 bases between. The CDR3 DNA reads TGCGCCAGCAGCTGGGGGGGACAATCTGACCCTGAAGCTTTCTTT. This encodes CASSWGGQSDPEAFF.

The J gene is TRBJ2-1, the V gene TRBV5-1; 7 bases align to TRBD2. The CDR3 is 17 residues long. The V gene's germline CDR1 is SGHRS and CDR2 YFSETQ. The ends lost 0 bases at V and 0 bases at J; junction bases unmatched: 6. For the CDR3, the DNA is TGCGCCAGCAGCTTGGCCGGTAGCGGGTTCTCCTACAATGAGCAGTTCTTC. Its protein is CASSLAGSGFSYNEQFF.

CDR3: CASSPQGQSNYGYTF. The CDR3 bases are TGTGCCAGCTCACCCCAGGGACAGTCTAACTATGGCTACACCTTC. J is TRBJ1-2 and V is TRBV18; 7 nucleotides line up with TRBD1. Germline V lookup: CDR1 KGHSH, CDR2 LQKENI. V shed 3 bases, J shed 0 bases, and the junction held 4 bases outside the gene matches. The CDR3 sequence is 15 residues long.

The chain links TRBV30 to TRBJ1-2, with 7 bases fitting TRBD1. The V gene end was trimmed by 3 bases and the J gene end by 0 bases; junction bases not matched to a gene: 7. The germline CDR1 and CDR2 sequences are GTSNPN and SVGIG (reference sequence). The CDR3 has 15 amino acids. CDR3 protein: CAWRDEQGPNYGYTF. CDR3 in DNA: TGTGCCTGGAGAGATGAACAGGGGCCTAACTATGGCTACACCTTC. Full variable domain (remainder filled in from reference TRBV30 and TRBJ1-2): SQTIHQWPATLVQPVGSPLSLECTVEGTSNPNLYWYRQAAGRGLQLLFYSVGIGQISSEVPQNLSASRPQDRQFILSSKKLLLSDSGFYLCAWRDEQGPNYGYTFGSGTRLTVV.

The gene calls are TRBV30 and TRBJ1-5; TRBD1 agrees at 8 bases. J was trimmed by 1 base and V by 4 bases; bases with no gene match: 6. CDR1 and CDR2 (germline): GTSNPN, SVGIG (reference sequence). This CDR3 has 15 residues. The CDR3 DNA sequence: TGTGCCTGGATTACGGACAGGGACAGCAATCAGCCCCAGCATTTT. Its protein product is CAWITDRDSNQPQHF.

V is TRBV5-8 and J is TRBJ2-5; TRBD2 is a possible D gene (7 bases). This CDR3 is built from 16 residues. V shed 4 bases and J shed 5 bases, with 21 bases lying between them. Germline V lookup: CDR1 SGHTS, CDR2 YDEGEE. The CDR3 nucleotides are TGTGCCAGCAGCCCACGGGGGGCAGCCCCACTGGAGACCCAGTACTTC. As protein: CASSPRGAAPLETQYF.

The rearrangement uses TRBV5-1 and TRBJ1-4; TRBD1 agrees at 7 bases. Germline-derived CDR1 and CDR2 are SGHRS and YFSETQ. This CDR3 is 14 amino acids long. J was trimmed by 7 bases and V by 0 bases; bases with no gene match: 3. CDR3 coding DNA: TGCGCCAGCAGCTTGGAGGGGGCTGGTGAAAAACTGTTTTTT. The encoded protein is CASSLEGAGEKLFF.

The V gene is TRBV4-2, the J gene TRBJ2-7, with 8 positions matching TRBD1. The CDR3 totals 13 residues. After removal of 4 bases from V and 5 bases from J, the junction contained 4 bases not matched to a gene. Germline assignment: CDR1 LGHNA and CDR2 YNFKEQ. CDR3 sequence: CASSLDRGHEQYF. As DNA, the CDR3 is TGTGCCAGCAGCCTCGACAGGGGACACGAGCAGTACTTC.

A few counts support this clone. CDR3 DNA: TGTGCCAGCAGCTTCGGGACAGACACAGATACGCAGTATTTT. It translates to CASSFGTDTDTQYF. The chain is built from TRBV7-8 and TRBJ2-3; 7 nucleotides agree with TRBD1. J gave up 2 bases and V 3 bases, and 2 bases lay outside the gene matches. The germline CDR1 and CDR2 sequences are SGHVS and FQNEAQ. CDR3 length: 14 residues.

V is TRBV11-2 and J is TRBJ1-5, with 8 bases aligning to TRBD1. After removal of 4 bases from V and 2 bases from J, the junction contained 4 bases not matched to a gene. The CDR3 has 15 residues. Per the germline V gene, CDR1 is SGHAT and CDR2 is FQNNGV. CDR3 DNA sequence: TGTGCCAGCAGCTCCGGACAGGGCGGCAATCAGCCCCAGCATTTT. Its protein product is CASSSGQGGNQPQHF.

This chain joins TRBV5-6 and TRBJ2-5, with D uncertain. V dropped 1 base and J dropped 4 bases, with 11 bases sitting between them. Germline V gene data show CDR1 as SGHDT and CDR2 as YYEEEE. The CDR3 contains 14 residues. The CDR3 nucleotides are TGTGCCAGCAGCTTGTCTGGCAACCTAGAGACCCAGTACTTC. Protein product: CASSLSGNLETQYF.